This T cell receptor (beta chain) was recorded in a study of T cells after yellow fever vaccination. Study as a whole: Fractions with few cells were prepared using SMART-Seq v4 Ultra Low Input.

Findings and caveats of the study: By day 5 rather than day 15, the secondary response had peaked, though it was weaker. Subsequent booster samples again held most clones from primary vaccination (under 98% CD4, about 86% CD8). Across the CD4 and CD8 compartments, a small share of clonotypes was present in both.

This clonotype appeared many times. Its matching antigen is unknown. The CDR3 runs to 13 residues. The junction had 5 bases not matched to a gene; V was cut back by 4 bases and J by 5 bases. Germline V CDR1 and CDR2: SGHDT, YYEEEE. Via MiXCR, TCRdb re-called the 5' RACE reads, giving one row per CDR3 protein. The sample holds roughly 65,000 distinct CDR3 sequences, 5% to 6.5% seen once. The source was CD4+ T cells sorted from PBMCs, collected around 16 days after the first yellow fever vaccination. The chain has TRBV5-6 and TRBJ2-5, with 7 bases lining up with TRBD1. The receptor was isolated from a man between 18 and 29 years old who received the YFV17D yellow fever vaccine. DNA of the CDR3: TGTGCCAGCAGCCTGACAGGGTGGGAGACCCAGTACTTC. As protein: CASSLTGWETQYF.